The 24 T cell receptor beta chains below all came from one sample that was sequenced in a study of blood T cell repertoires in COVID-19. TCRdb keeps only in-frame clones here, not all; method: immunoSEQ multiplex PCR. The sample yields about 250,000 clones, 65% to 85% seen once. Material for sequencing was peripheral blood. These receptors originate from a man over 45 with active or convalescent COVID-19.

The chain carries TRBV3-1 (or the pseudogene TRBV3-2) and TRBJ2-2; TRBD1 matches at 9 bases. CDR1 is LGHDT and CDR2 is YNNKEL in the germline V gene (reference sequence). This CDR3 region has 19 residues. The V and J ends lost 0 bases and 2 bases, in that order; junction bases with no gene match: 10. The CDR3 region is CASSQDPRDREGNTGELFF. In DNA, the CDR3 is TGTGCCAGCAGCCAAGATCCAAGGGACAGGGAGGGAAACACCGGGGAGCTGTTTTTT.

The V call is TRBV4-2, the J call TRBJ2-1, with 8 bases fitting TRBD2. V was clipped by 5 bases and J by 7 bases; unmatched bases: 10. Germline V lookup: CDR1 LGHNA, CDR2 YNFKEQ. CDR3 length equals 15 residues. The CDR3 coding sequence is TGTGCCAGCAGCTATAGCGGGGAGGCGGGGAATGAGCAGTTCTTC. Its translation: CASSYSGEAGNEQFF.

V is TRBV7-2 and J is TRBJ1-2; 9 bases align to TRBD1. V dropped 5 bases and J dropped 7; count of bases not matched to a gene: 17. The CDR3 spans 17 residues. Germline assignment: CDR1 SGHTA and CDR2 FQGNSA. The CDR3 is CASSLAPPGTGRVGYTF. DNA for the CDR3: TGTGCCAGCAGCCTTGCCCCGCCCGGGACAGGGAGAGTTGGCTACACCTTC.

A note on this clone: With a much larger clone just one base away, this may be a read error. Other DNA sequences of this sample code for an identical CDR3. This sequence joins TRBV5-1 and TRBJ2-2; perhaps TRBD1 as D (6 bases). The CDR3 loop spans 16 amino acids. Germline CDR1 reads SGHRS; CDR2 reads YFSETQ. The germline V and J ends were trimmed by 0 bases and 2 bases, with 11 bases remaining between them. CDR3 DNA sequence: TGCGCCAGCAGCTTGGCCGGGACACAAAACACCGGGGAGCTGTTTTTT. Translating it yields CASSLAGTQNTGELFF.

V gene TRBV4-2 combines with J gene TRBJ1-2; weak D call: TRBD1 (6 bases). V was cut by 1 base and J by 3 bases, with 27 bases left in between. This CDR3 has 20 residues. Germline assignment: CDR1 LGHNA and CDR2 YNFKEQ. CDR3 sequence reads: CASSQGGIAGGGGAHYGYTF. The DNA of the CDR3 is TGTGCCAGCAGCCAAGGTGGGATCGCGGGGGGCGGAGGGGCCCACTATGGCTACACCTTC.

The rearrangement joins TRBV30 to TRBJ1-5; TRBD1 is a possible D gene (5 bases). Germline-derived CDR1 and CDR2 are GTSNPN and SVGIG (reference sequence). The CDR3 runs 12 residues. Trimming cost V 4 bases and J 4 bases, with 8 bases left between them. The CDR3 here is CAWKQENQPQHF. The CDR3 DNA is TGTGCCTGGAAACAGGAAAATCAGCCCCAGCATTTT.

The chain carries TRBV29-1 and TRBJ1-2; 9 nucleotides line up with TRBD1. J was trimmed by 4 bases and V by 5 bases; bases with no gene match: 8. CDR3 length: 14 residues. CDR1 SQVTM and CDR2 ANQGSEA come from the germline V gene. This chain's CDR3 is CSVSPGQGSYGYTF. The CDR3 nucleotides are TGCAGCGTTTCACCGGGACAGGGATCCTATGGCTACACCTTC.

The chain combines TRBV7-3 with TRBJ2-5, with D perhaps TRBD2 (7 bases). This CDR3 has 14 residues. The ends were cut back, 5 bases at V and 4 bases at J, with 14 bases in the middle. Germline V gene data show CDR1 as SGHTA and CDR2 as FQGTGA. In DNA, the CDR3 is TGTGCCAGCAGCCAAAGTGGGGGGGCAGAGACCCAGTACTTC. Translating gives CASSQSGGAETQYF.

This clone has just a few counts. The CDR3 DNA is TGTGCCAGCAGCCCCAGCTCCTACGAGCAGTACTTC. Its translation is CASSPSSYEQYF. This rearrangement joins TRBV12-3 or TRBV12-4 to TRBJ2-7; no firm D call. The CDR3 spans 12 residues. The ends were cut back, 6 bases at V and 0 bases at J, with 6 bases in the middle.

The chain links TRBV2 to TRBJ2-1; 7 nucleotides line up with TRBD2. The CDR3 totals 13 residues. Germline V gene sequence: CDR1 SNHLY, CDR2 FYNNEI. The trim removed 4 bases at V and 10 bases at J, leaving 7 bases unmatched. CDR3 DNA: TGTGCCAGCAGTGGGGGATTGCGGGGGGAGCAGTTCTTC. Its protein product is CASSGGLRGEQFF.

The CDR3 nucleotides are TGTGCCAGCAGTTCAGGGACAGGGGGGCCCTACGAGCAGTACTTC. Residues: CASSSGTGGPYEQYF. This chain joins TRBV27 and TRBJ2-7; 11 nucleotides align to TRBD1. This CDR3 spans 15 amino acids. Trimming took 4 bases from V and 2 from J; bases not matched to a gene: 4. In germline, CDR1 is MNHEY, CDR2 SMNVEV (reference sequence).

The genes are TRBV2 and TRBJ1-2; D gene ambiguous. In germline, CDR1 is SNHLY, CDR2 FYNNEI. Trimming removed 8 bases at V and 3 bases at J, with 7 bases between. The CDR3 covers 11 residues. CDR3 sequence: CASRGDYGYTF. The CDR3 nucleotides read TGTGCCAGCCGGGGAGACTATGGCTACACCTTC.

The CDR3 sequence is CASSRETGIVETQYF. The CDR3 coding sequence is TGTGCCAGCAGCAGGGAGACAGGGATCGTAGAGACCCAGTACTTC. The V and J genes are TRBV6-5 and TRBJ2-5; 7 positions agree with TRBD1. CDR1 MNHEY and CDR2 SVGAGI come from the germline V gene. The CDR3 has 15 residues. The V gene end was trimmed by 6 bases and the J gene end by 4 bases; junction bases not matched to a gene: 11.

The J gene is TRBJ1-6, the V gene TRBV6-1, with D possibly TRBD1 on 6 matching bases. V was trimmed by 4 bases and J by 7 bases, leaving 17 bases between them. The CDR3 is 16 residues long. Per the germline V gene, CDR1 is MNHNS and CDR2 is SASEGT. CDR3 bases: TGTGCCAGCAGTGCCCTCGGGACAAAAGTCAATTCACCCCTCCACTTT. It translates to CASSALGTKVNSPLHF.

In its sample, this clone was seen a few times. The chain recombines TRBV28 with TRBJ1-2; 9 bases align to TRBD1. This CDR3 has 16 amino acids. Unmatched junction bases numbered 10, after V lost 3 bases and J lost 5 bases. Germline V lookup: CDR1 MDHEN, CDR2 SYDVKM. This CDR3 is CASSFRLRTGVYGYTF. As DNA, the CDR3 is TGTGCCAGCAGTTTTAGGTTAAGGACAGGGGTTTATGGCTACACCTTC.

This clone has a single count. The rearrangement joins TRBV6-2 or TRBV6-3 to TRBJ2-2; 11 nucleotides match TRBD2. The V gene end was trimmed by 5 bases and the J gene end by 4 bases; junction bases not matched to a gene: 9. Germline loops: CDR1 MNHEY, CDR2 SVGEGT. CDR3 size: 17 residues. In DNA form, the CDR3 reads TGTGCCAGCAGTAATAGCGGGGGGGCCGGGAGCACCGGGGAGCTGTTTTTT. Its translation is CASSNSGGAGSTGELFF.

The chain couples TRBV4-3 to TRBJ2-4; TRBD1 aligns across 8 bases. The trim removed 0 bases at V and 0 bases at J, leaving 10 bases unmatched. Germline CDR1 and CDR2: LGHNA and YSLEER. This CDR3 comprises 19 residues. CDR3 DNA sequence: TGCGCCAGCAGCCAAGAAGCCGGGACAGGCCCTCTAGCCAAAAACATTCAGTACTTC. Protein: CASSQEAGTGPLAKNIQYF.

The J gene is TRBJ1-4, the V gene TRBV6-1; 7 bases line up with TRBD1. Germline assignment: CDR1 MNHNS and CDR2 SASEGT. V trimming: 3 bases; J trimming: 10 bases; junction bases outside the gene matches: 8. The CDR3 sequence is 14 residues long. The chain's CDR3 is CASSETGRSGKLFF. DNA of the CDR3: TGTGCCAGCAGTGAGACAGGGCGGTCGGGAAAACTGTTTTTT.

The rearrangement uses TRBV27 and TRBJ2-7, with no clear D. The length of the CDR3 is 12 residues. The ends were cut back, 2 bases at V and 6 bases at J, with 8 bases in the middle. Germline CDR1 MNHEY, CDR2 SMNVEV (reference sequence). CDR3 protein: CASSLVGLEQYF. The CDR3 coding sequence is TGTGCCAGCAGTTTAGTCGGTCTCGAGCAGTACTTC.

The chain joins TRBV10-3 to TRBJ1-5, with 11 bases identical to TRBD1. After removal of 3 bases from V and 0 bases from J, the junction contained 4 bases not matched to a gene. The CDR3 totals 17 residues. CDR1 and CDR2 from the germline V gene are ENHRY and SYGVKD. In DNA form, the CDR3 reads TGTGCCATCAGTGAAGGGACAGGGGGATCTAGCAATCAGCCCCAGCATTTT. Protein sequence: CAISEGTGGSSNQPQHF.

V gene TRBV28 combines with J gene TRBJ1-1; no definite D call. With 1 base removed from V and 1 base from J, the gap between germline ends came to 7 bases. CDR3 size: 14 residues. From germline, CDR1 is MDHEN and CDR2 SYDVKM. The CDR3 nucleotides read TGTGCCAGCAGTTTATCCGGGAGGAACACTGAAGCTTTCTTT. Translating it yields CASSLSGRNTEAFF.

The genes are TRBV5-4 and TRBJ1-4, with a weak D call TRBD1 (5 bases). CDR3 size: 15 residues. Germline V gene sequence: CDR1 SGHNT, CDR2 YYREEE (reference sequence). Trimming stripped 0 bases from V and 8 bases from J, with 14 bases between. CDR3 sequence: CASSLEWGQGEKLFF. For the CDR3, the DNA is TGTGCCAGCAGCTTGGAGTGGGGCCAGGGAGAAAAACTGTTTTTT.

This clone was counted a few times. The V call is TRBV19, the J call TRBJ1-1; 11 nucleotides agree with TRBD1. Trimming at V came to 4 bases and at J to 5 bases, leaving 3 bases not matched to a gene. The CDR3 has 14 amino acids. Germline values: CDR1 LNHDA, CDR2 SQIVND (reference sequence). CDR3 sequence: CASSRGQGETEAFF. The CDR3 DNA reads TGTGCCAGTAGTAGGGGACAGGGGGAGACTGAAGCTTTCTTT. The complete variable domain, with remaining parts taken from reference TRBV19 and TRBJ1-1, reads DGGITQSPKYLFRKEGQNVTLSCEQNLNHDAMYWYRQDPGQGLRLIYYSQIVNDFQKGDIAEGYSVSREKKESFPLTVTSAQKNPTAFYLCASSRGQGETEAFFGQGTRLTVV.

The chain has TRBV28 and TRBJ1-5; TRBD1 agrees at 9 bases. The CDR3 extends over 15 amino acids. The V gene's germline CDR1 is MDHEN and CDR2 SYDVKM. V shed 3 bases and J 4 bases; nucleotides not matched to a gene: 4. CDR3 protein: CASSFGTGFNQPQHF. Written as DNA, the CDR3 is TGTGCCAGCAGTTTCGGGACAGGGTTTAATCAGCCCCAGCATTTT.